This TCR beta chain was sequenced in a study of T-cell memory formation after mild COVID-19. As for the study in general: TCR clusters were largely donor specific.

This clonotype showed up just a few times. TCRdb processed the 5' RACE reads anew with MiXCR; each CDR3 protein has one entry. The sample includes 400,000 to 500,000 distinct CDR3 sequences, roughly 20% of them seen just once. CDR1 and CDR2 from the germline V gene are SGHNT and YYREEE (reference sequence). V gave up 4 bases and J gave up 8 bases, with 9 bases separating them. The CDR3 is 12 amino acids. This chain uses TRBV5-4 with TRBJ2-2, with D possibly being TRBD1 (6 bases). This receptor was identified in an adult woman who had mild COVID-19 (a few samples of this study predate the infection). Cell type and time point are not known. The specimen was PBMCs or a T cell subset sorted from them (not recorded which). The CDR3 loop is CASSHGTGELFF. Here the CDR3 DNA reads TGTGCCAGCAGCCACGGGACAGGGGAGCTGTTTTTT.